Shown below are 4 T cell receptor beta chains from a single sample sequenced in a study of T cell changes during pregnancy in multiple sclerosis. Only in-frame clones appear in the TCRdb table, and some are missing; sequencing was by immunoSEQ multiplex PCR. The sample includes some 85,000 clones, 93% of them seen just once. The sequencing here drew on peripheral blood, taken in the second trimester of pregnancy. All receptors derive from a female donor in good health, enrolled as a control in a pregnancy study.

This clone was seen just once. The chain employs TRBV29-1 and TRBJ1-1, with D perhaps TRBD1 (6 bases). Germline loops: CDR1 SQVTM, CDR2 ANQGSEA. Trimming shortened V by 3 bases and J by 3 bases, and 14 bases separated the two germline ends. The CDR3 is made up of 14 amino acids. The CDR3 DNA reads as TGCAGCGTTGAGGCCATGGCAGGGGACACTGAAGCTTTCTTT. It encodes CSVEAMAGDTEAFF.

The chain links TRBV7-2 to TRBJ2-1; TRBD2 agrees at 10 bases. CDR3 length equals 16 residues. Germline V CDR1 and CDR2: SGHTA, FQGNSA. Germline trimming cut 1 base from V and 7 bases from J; bases unmatched to any gene: 7. This CDR3 is CASSLGASGGWNEQFF. The CDR3 DNA reads as TGTGCCAGCAGCTTAGGGGCTAGCGGGGGTTGGAATGAGCAGTTCTTC.

Details on this clone: Mismatch with germline at one junction end may stem from a read error. This chain connects TRBV7-7 to TRBJ2-1; D possibly corresponds to TRBD2 (6 bases). From germline, CDR1 is SSHAT and CDR2 FNYEAQ (reference sequence). There are 13 residues in the CDR3. CDR3 DNA: TGTGCTAGCAGCTTAAGGAGGGGAGATGAGCAGTTCTTC. Translated, it gives CASSLRRGDEQFF.

This chain connects TRBV11-2 to TRBJ2-1; TRBD2 agrees at 7 bases. Germline V gene lookup returns CDR1 SGHAT and CDR2 FQNNGV. Germline trimming cut 5 bases from V and 8 bases from J; bases unmatched to any gene: 12. The CDR3 extends over 15 amino acids. The CDR3 DNA reads as TGTGCCAGCAGCGCCCTTGGGGGGGTCTCGGATGAGCAGTTCTTC. Translation: CASSALGGVSDEQFF.